This is a list of T cell receptor beta chains from one sample in a study of CD8 T cells in ankylosing spondylitis. TCRdb processed the 5' RACE reads anew with MiXCR; each CDR3 protein has one entry. This sample has 250,000 to 350,000 distinct CDR3 sequences, with 20% to 25% found just once. The sequenced sample consisted of blood, either unsorted or a sorted T cell fraction (not recorded which). The origin of the receptors is a female donor with ankylosing spondylitis or in good health (not recorded which). Both conserved end residues are part of each CDR3. D genes are given only for firm matches. Expanded clones get a size class; other rows say once, few or many, or leave the size out.

j_call v_call clone_size d_call cdr3_aa cdr3_nt
TRBJ2-7 TRBV7-2 . . CASSLVFSDYEQYF TGTGCCAGCAGCTTAGTCTTTAGCGACTACGAGCAGTACTTC
TRBJ1-1 TRBV12-3/TRBV12-4 . . CASSQRRARTEAFF TGTGCCAGCTCACAGCGTAGGGCGCGGACTGAAGCTTTCTTT
TRBJ1-4 TRBV28 . . CASSFKGFNEKLFF TGTGCCAGCAGTTTTAAAGGGTTTAATGAAAAACTGTTTTTT
TRBJ1-2 TRBV20-1 . . CSAPGEVRGRSYGYTF TGCAGTGCCCCCGGGGAGGTACGGGGGCGATCGTATGGCTACACCTTC
TRBJ2-2 TRBV7-2 . . CASSSKLSVTGELFF TGTGCCAGCAGCTCTAAACTGTCAGTCACCGGGGAGCTGTTTTTT
TRBJ2-7 TRBV7-2 . . CASSLAYRSYEQYF TGTGCCAGCAGCTTAGCGTACCGCTCCTACGAGCAGTACTTC
TRBJ1-2 TRBV7-9 . . CASSLGAGTGGYTF TGTGCCAGCAGCTTGGGGGCTGGAACGGGAGGCTACACCTTC
TRBJ2-7 TRBV10-3 few TRBD2 CAISESSLAGSTYEQYF TGTGCCATCAGTGAGTCGTCCCTAGCGGGATCCACCTACGAGCAGTACTTC
TRBJ2-5 TRBV29-1 many TRBD2 CSVELAGVETQYF TGCAGCGTTGAACTAGCGGGAGTTGAGACCCAGTACTTC
TRBJ1-4 TRBV6-1 . . CASSDAARGEKLFF TGTGCCAGCAGTGATGCCGCCAGGGGCGAAAAACTGTTTTTT
TRBJ1-2 TRBV5-1 . . CASSLDVGSVNGYTF TGCGCCAGCAGCTTGGACGTTGGGAGCGTCAATGGCTACACCTTC
TRBJ2-1 TRBV15 . . CATSREVSHNEQFF TGTGCCACCAGCAGAGAAGTCTCCCACAATGAGCAGTTCTTC
TRBJ1-2 TRBV27 many . CASKRDAYYGYTF TGTGCCAGCAAAAGGGACGCATACTATGGCTACACCTTC
TRBJ2-1 TRBV6-1 . TRBD2 CASSESVAGYGNEQFF TGTGCCAGCAGTGAAAGCGTAGCGGGATACGGCAATGAGCAGTTCTTC
TRBJ2-7 TRBV6-4 . TRBD2 CASSVSSGSSYEQYF TGTGCCAGCAGTGTCTCTAGCGGTAGCTCCTACGAGCAGTACTTC
TRBJ1-1 TRBV7-3 few TRBD1 CASSSGQGKNTEAFF TGTGCCAGCAGCTCCGGACAGGGGAAGAACACTGAAGCTTTCTTT
TRBJ1-1 TRBV7-2 many . CASSYAPMNTEAFF TGTGCCAGCAGTTACGCCCCCATGAACACTGAAGCTTTCTTT
TRBJ1-4 TRBV6-5 . TRBD1 CASRRDREKLFF TGTGCCAGCAGAAGGGACAGGGAAAAACTGTTTTTT
TRBJ1-4 TRBV6-1 . TRBD1 CASKGQGYLNEKLFF TGTGCCAGCAAAGGACAGGGGTATCTTAATGAAAAACTGTTTTTT
TRBJ1-5 TRBV28 few . CASSLGWGGQPQHF TGTGCCAGCAGTTTGGGGTGGGGCGGTCAGCCCCAGCATTTT
TRBJ2-1 TRBV12-3/TRBV12-4 . . CASGGMAGHGNEQFF TGTGCCAGCGGAGGCATGGCAGGGCATGGGAATGAGCAGTTCTTC
TRBJ2-2 TRBV7-2 many TRBD1 CASSLDRGTGELFF TGTGCCAGCAGCTTAGACAGGGGGACCGGGGAGCTGTTTTTT
TRBJ2-5 TRBV29-1 many . CSGATETQYF TGCAGCGGGGCCACAGAGACCCAGTACTTC
TRBJ1-1 TRBV29-1 few . CSVITGLNTEAFF TGCAGCGTTATAACAGGGCTGAACACTGAAGCTTTCTTT
TRBJ2-7 TRBV13 . TRBD2 CASSAPGTSGSGVQYF TGTGCCAGCAGCGCACCCGGGACTAGCGGGAGCGGCGTGCAGTACTTC
TRBJ1-5 TRBV27 few TRBD1 CASSSLTGRQPQHF TGTGCCAGCAGTTCCCTGACAGGGCGACAGCCCCAGCATTTT
TRBJ1-6 TRBV2 . . CASNVLSYNSPLHF TGTGCCAGCAATGTCCTCTCCTATAATTCACCCCTCCACTTT
TRBJ1-1 TRBV5-4 . . CASSRTGMDTEAFF TGTGCCAGCAGCCGAACAGGGATGGACACTGAAGCTTTCTTT
TRBJ1-2 TRBV6-5 once TRBD1 CASSYSQGAAGGYTF TGTGCCAGCAGTTACTCCCAGGGGGCGGCCGGAGGCTACACCTTC
TRBJ1-1 TRBV4-3 many . CASSQESGRDTEAFF TGCGCCAGCAGCCAAGAGTCCGGCCGGGACACTGAAGCTTTCTTT
TRBJ2-5 TRBV20-1 few . CSARAIPGNQYF TGCAGTGCTAGAGCGATCCCGGGAAACCAGTACTTC
TRBJ2-5 TRBV29-1 . . CSVVLDIETQYF TGCAGCGTTGTCCTGGACATCGAAACCCAGTACTTC
TRBJ2-5 TRBV5-1 . TRBD2 CASSSRGLAGVSETQYF TGCGCCAGCAGCTCGAGGGGTCTAGCGGGAGTCTCGGAGACCCAGTACTTC
TRBJ2-3 TRBV20-1 . TRBD1 CSATTGAFAKDTQYF TGCAGTGCTACCACAGGGGCCTTTGCTAAAGATACGCAGTATTTT
TRBJ1-5 TRBV20-1 few . CSARVHRLQPQHF TGCAGTGCTAGAGTTCACAGGCTTCAGCCCCAGCATTTT
TRBJ2-3 TRBV20-1 few TRBD2 CSARGIILAGVDTQYF TGCAGTGCTAGAGGAATCATACTAGCGGGAGTGGATACGCAGTATTTT
TRBJ1-5 TRBV10-3 . TRBD1 CAISGGDRDNQPQHF TGTGCCATCAGTGGAGGGGACAGGGACAATCAGCCCCAGCATTTT
TRBJ2-7 TRBV29-1 few TRBD2 CSVGPGTSGLYEQYF TGCAGCGTTGGCCCCGGGACTAGCGGGCTGTACGAGCAGTACTTC
TRBJ2-7 TRBV7-9 . . CASSSGSGLRYEQYF TGTGCCAGCAGCTCCGGGTCAGGCTTACGCTACGAGCAGTACTTC
TRBJ2-7 TRBV6-2/TRBV6-3 . TRBD1 CASSYPTIGNRGVSYEQYF TGTGCCAGCAGTTACCCCACGATCGGAAACAGGGGCGTCTCCTACGAGCAGTACTTC
TRBJ2-2 TRBV6-2/TRBV6-3 . TRBD2 CASSRLAITGELFF TGTGCCAGCAGCCGACTAGCGATCACCGGGGAGCTGTTTTTT
TRBJ2-1 TRBV20-1 few TRBD1 CSARGQGSSYNEQFF TGCAGTGCTAGAGGACAGGGGAGCTCCTACAATGAGCAGTTCTTC
TRBJ2-7 TRBV7-2 few TRBD2 CASSLGGGLHYEQYF TGTGCCAGCAGCTTAGGCGGGGGGTTACACTACGAGCAGTACTTC
TRBJ2-3 TRBV6-5 . . CASSYGRGRWGTDTQYF TGTGCCAGCAGTTACGGGCGTGGTCGGTGGGGCACAGATACGCAGTATTTT
TRBJ1-1 TRBV3-1 few . CASTGDRAFF TGTGCCAGCACGGGGGATCGGGCTTTCTTT
TRBJ2-5 TRBV6-5 . . CASSYSRGIKRETQYF TGTGCCAGCAGTTACTCGAGGGGTATCAAACGGGAGACCCAGTACTTC
TRBJ1-2 TRBV7-6 many TRBD1 CASSLTGGRGYTF TGTGCCAGCAGCTTGACAGGGGGCCGAGGCTACACCTTC
TRBJ2-1 TRBV7-8 . . CASSFRRESRSYNEQFF TGTGCCAGCAGCTTCCGACGGGAGTCCAGGTCCTACAATGAGCAGTTCTTC
TRBJ2-7 TRBV20-1 . TRBD1 CSANPAPDRDRASYEQYF TGCAGTGCTAACCCGGCCCCTGACAGGGATCGGGCCTCTTACGAGCAGTACTTC
TRBJ1-5 TRBV12-3/TRBV12-4 . . CASSLGESQPQHF TGTGCCAGCAGTTTGGGGGAGAGTCAGCCCCAGCATTTT
TRBJ2-1 TRBV7-8 many TRBD2 CASSLVKLAGGIEQFF TGTGCCAGCAGCTTAGTGAAGCTAGCGGGAGGGATTGAGCAGTTCTTC
TRBJ2-3 TRBV20-1 few TRBD1 CSARDWSRDSPYGDTQYF TGCAGTGCTAGAGATTGGTCTAGGGACAGTCCCTATGGGGATACGCAGTATTTT
TRBJ2-7 TRBV29-1 many . CSGGDGGEQYF TGCAGCGGAGGGGACGGCGGGGAGCAGTACTTC
TRBJ1-2 TRBV12-3/TRBV12-4 . . CASSLIGYGYTF TGTGCCAGCAGTTTAATTGGATATGGCTACACCTTC
TRBJ1-2 TRBV10-3 many . CAISPAYGYTF TGTGCCATCAGCCCAGCGTATGGCTACACCTTC
TRBJ2-3 TRBV29-1 many . CSVGSTQYF TGCAGCGTAGGGAGTACGCAGTATTTT